Listed here are 20 T cell receptor beta chains from one sample, sequenced in a study of blood T cell repertoires in COVID-19. TCRdb keeps only in-frame clones here, not all; method: immunoSEQ multiplex PCR. The data hold just over 350,000 clones, with about 90% observed a single time. The sequenced sample consisted of PBMCs or T cells enriched from blood (not recorded which). The receptors here all came from a woman aged 25 to 45 who had recovered from COVID-19.

The table lists this clone with a few counts. This chain joins TRBV12-3 or TRBV12-4 and TRBJ1-2; D gene ambiguous. This CDR3 contains 12 residues. V dropped 1 base and J dropped 7 bases, with 7 bases sitting between them. CDR3 bases: TGTGCCAGCAGTTTAGAGTTCGGTGGCTACACCTTC. Protein sequence: CASSLEFGGYTF.

The V call is TRBV27, the J call TRBJ1-2, with 10 positions matching TRBD1. Germline V gives CDR1 MNHEY, CDR2 SMNVEV (reference sequence). The CDR3 spans 15 residues. With V trimmed by 6 bases and J by 3 bases, 7 bases remained unmatched. The CDR3 sequence: CASSRFGQGDYGYTF. CDR3 in DNA: TGTGCCAGCAGCCGATTCGGACAGGGGGACTATGGCTACACCTTC.

The V call is TRBV6-5, the J call TRBJ1-2; D is ambiguous. CDR1 is MNHEY, CDR2 SVGAGI, per germline. Trimming took off 2 bases at V and 5 bases at J, with 6 bases between the two ends. The CDR3 runs 12 residues. The CDR3 coding sequence is TGTGCCAGCAGTTACGACTCATATGGCTACACCTTC. It encodes CASSYDSYGYTF.

This clone occurred once. The chain recombines TRBV19 with TRBJ2-5; D is possibly TRBD1 (7 bases). The CDR3 has 14 residues. Germline lookup yields CDR1 LNHDA and CDR2 SQIVND (reference sequence). Trimming removed 3 bases at V and 7 bases at J, with 15 bases between. The CDR3 loop is CASSMRGRGATQYF. Here the CDR3 DNA reads TGTGCCAGTAGTATGAGGGGCAGGGGGGCGACCCAGTACTTC.

The CDR3 sequence: CASSGQGVTEAFF. In nucleotides, the CDR3 is TGTGCCAGCAGTGGACAGGGGGTCACTGAAGCTTTCTTT. The J gene is TRBJ1-1, the V gene TRBV2; the match to TRBD1 covers 9 bases. Germline lookup yields CDR1 SNHLY and CDR2 FYNNEI. The CDR3 runs to 13 residues. Losses at the gene ends were 4 bases for V and 4 bases for J; bases not matched to a gene: 1.

This chain connects TRBV3-1 (or the pseudogene TRBV3-2) to TRBJ1-5; TRBD1 might be the D (6 bases). The V gene lost 3 bases and the J gene lost 6 bases, with 15 bases spanning the gap. Per germline, CDR1 LGHDT and CDR2 YNNKEL (reference sequence). The CDR3 is 15 residues long. The CDR3 sequence is CASSHSDRSLQPQHF. In DNA, the CDR3 is TGTGCCAGCAGCCATTCCGACAGGTCTCTTCAGCCCCAGCATTTT.

This chain joins TRBV30 and TRBJ2-7, with D perhaps TRBD2 (5 bases). The CDR3 has 14 residues. CDR1 is GTSNPN and CDR2 is SVGIG in the germline V gene (reference sequence). Trimming removed 3 bases from V and 4 bases from J, with 16 bases in between. The CDR3 protein is CAWRSRGRGYEQYF. CDR3 nucleotide sequence: TGTGCCTGGAGGTCGAGAGGGCGCGGGTACGAGCAGTACTTC.

This clone was seen more than once but under ten times. The chain links TRBV10-3 to TRBJ2-1; 9 nucleotides match TRBD2. The CDR3 sequence is 18 residues long. Trimming cost V 3 bases and J 9 bases; bases outside gene matches: 18. In germline, CDR1 is ENHRY, CDR2 SYGVKD. CDR3 protein: CAISDCGRAGNSICEQFF. The DNA of the CDR3 is TGTGCCATCAGTGATTGCGGGAGGGCCGGGAATAGTATATGTGAGCAGTTCTTC.

This sequence joins TRBV5-1 and TRBJ2-1, with TRBD2 matching over 13 bases. The CDR3 extends over 16 amino acids. V shed 7 bases and J 7 bases; nucleotides not matched to a gene: 11. Germline CDR1 SGHRS, CDR2 YFSETQ. The CDR3 DNA follows: TGCGCCAGCTGGGGAACCGGGACTAGCGGGATAAATGAGCAGTTCTTC. This translates into CASWGTGTSGINEQFF.

The J gene is TRBJ2-7, the V gene TRBV7-8, with a weak D call TRBD2 (6 bases). There are 16 residues in the CDR3. Trimming removed 5 bases at V and 0 bases at J, with 17 bases between. Germline-derived CDR1 and CDR2 are SGHVS and FQNEAQ. Here the CDR3 DNA reads TGTGCCAGCAGCCCACCCCGGAGGGGTAGCTCCTACGAGCAGTACTTC. Its translation is CASSPPRRGSSYEQYF.

This clone has just a few counts. The V gene is TRBV7-9, the J gene TRBJ1-3; 7 nucleotides line up with TRBD1. The J segment lost 3 bases and the V segment lost 7 bases, leaving 9 bases of the junction unmatched. Per germline, CDR1 SEHNR and CDR2 FQNEAQ (reference sequence). CDR3 length: 15 amino acids. The CDR3 DNA sequence: TGTGCCAGCAACAGACAGGGTTCAGTTGGAAACACCATATATTTT. Translating gives CASNRQGSVGNTIYF.

This clone occurred a few times. CDR3 coding DNA: TGTGCCAGCACCCGGGACAGCGGTTACGAGCAGTACTTC. It codes for CASTRDSGYEQYF. The genes are TRBV6-5 and TRBJ2-7; the match to TRBD1 covers 7 bases. Germline V gene sequence: CDR1 MNHEY, CDR2 SVGAGI. V lost 7 bases and J lost 4; bases outside the gene matches: 7. This CDR3 has 13 residues.

This chain connects TRBV6-5 to TRBJ1-2; 10 nucleotides align to TRBD1. Germline V CDR1 and CDR2: MNHEY, SVGAGI. Unmatched junction bases numbered 5, after V lost 4 bases and J lost 3 bases. The CDR3 is 15 amino acids. The CDR3 region is CASSSAGTGDYGYTF. The CDR3, as DNA: TGTGCCAGCAGTTCCGCCGGGACAGGGGACTATGGCTACACCTTC.

The chain recombines TRBV4-1 with TRBJ1-2; a possible D gene is TRBD1 (6 bases). CDR3 size: 13 residues. V was clipped by 4 bases and J by 6 bases, with 12 bases between them. Germline V gene lookup returns CDR1 MGHRA and CDR2 YSYEKL. The CDR3: CASSRGSGDGYTF. CDR3 nucleotide sequence: TGCGCCAGCAGCCGGGGCTCAGGGGATGGCTACACCTTC.

The genes are TRBV7-9 and TRBJ2-1; TRBD1 aligns across 9 bases. V gave up 3 bases and J gave up 8 bases; unmatched junction bases: 14. This CDR3 is 17 amino acids long. Germline CDR1 reads SEHNR; CDR2 reads FQNEAQ (reference sequence). The CDR3 protein is CASSLRQITGGAHEQFF. The CDR3 nucleotides read TGTGCCAGCAGCTTGCGCCAAATAACAGGGGGCGCACATGAGCAGTTCTTC. Supplemented by reference TRBV7-9 and TRBJ2-1, the full variable domain reads DTGVSQNPRHKITKRGQNVTFRCDPISEHNRLYWYRQTLGQGPEFLTYFQNEAQLEKSRLLSDRFSAERPKGSFSTLEIQRTEQGDSAMYLCASSLRQITGGAHEQFFGPGTRLTVL.

The chain recombines TRBV4-2 with TRBJ2-7, with no clear D. This CDR3 comprises 15 residues. The germline gives CDR1 LGHNA, CDR2 YNFKEQ. The V end lost 1 base, the J end lost 2 bases, and 12 bases lay between the germline ends. The CDR3 nucleotides are TGTGCCAGCAGCCAAGTGTCCGAGAGCCCCTACGAGCAGTACTTC. It codes for CASSQVSESPYEQYF.

The chain combines TRBV5-4 with TRBJ1-2; D is unclear. CDR3 size: 14 residues. The germline gives CDR1 SGHNT, CDR2 YYREEE (reference sequence). Trimming shortened V by 1 base and J by 7 bases, and 14 bases separated the two germline ends. This CDR3 is CASSLRGVVGGYTF. CDR3 nucleotides: TGTGCCAGCAGCTTGCGAGGCGTGGTAGGTGGCTACACCTTC.

This chain uses TRBV19 with TRBJ2-7, with 9 nucleotides matching TRBD1. The CDR3 loop spans 16 amino acids. V lost 6 bases to trimming and J lost 8 bases; unmatched junction nucleotides: 17. Germline V gives CDR1 LNHDA, CDR2 SQIVND (reference sequence). The CDR3 DNA is TGTGCCAGTAGCCACCCTCCGGGGACAGGGCCTATGCAGCAGTACTTC. It codes for CASSHPPGTGPMQQYF.

This chain joins TRBV27 and TRBJ2-7, with 10 bases fitting TRBD1. V trimming: 5 bases; J trimming: 12 bases; junction bases outside the gene matches: 22. This CDR3 contains 17 residues. Germline V gene data show CDR1 as MNHEY and CDR2 as SMNVEV (reference sequence). CDR3 sequence (DNA): TGTGCCAGCAGTCCTACGCCGCACCCCGGGACAGGGGATGGTGGGTACTTC. Encoded protein: CASSPTPHPGTGDGGYF.

The chain couples TRBV4-2 to TRBJ1-2; 7 nucleotides align to TRBD1. Germline V lookup: CDR1 LGHNA, CDR2 YNFKEQ. The CDR3 spans 16 residues. Trimming removed 2 bases from V and 7 bases from J; junction bases left unmatched: 13. CDR3 sequence (DNA): TGTGCCAGCAGCCAACGTTGGGGAGACAGGGCTGCTGGCTACACCTTC. It translates to CASSQRWGDRAAGYTF.